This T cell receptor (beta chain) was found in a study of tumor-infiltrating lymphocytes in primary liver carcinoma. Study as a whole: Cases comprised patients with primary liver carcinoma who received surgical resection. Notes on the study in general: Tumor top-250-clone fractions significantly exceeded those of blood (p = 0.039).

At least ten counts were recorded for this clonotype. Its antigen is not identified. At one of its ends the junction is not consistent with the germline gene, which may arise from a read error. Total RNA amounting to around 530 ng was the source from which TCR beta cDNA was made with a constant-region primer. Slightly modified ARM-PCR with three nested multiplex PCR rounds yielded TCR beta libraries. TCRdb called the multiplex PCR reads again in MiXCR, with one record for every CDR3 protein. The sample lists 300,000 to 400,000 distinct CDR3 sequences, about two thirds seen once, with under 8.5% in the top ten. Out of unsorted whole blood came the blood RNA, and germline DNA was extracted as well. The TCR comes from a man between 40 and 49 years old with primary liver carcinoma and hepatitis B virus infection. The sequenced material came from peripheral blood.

In nucleotides, the CDR3 is TGTGCCAGCAGCGTGGCCGGGTCCACAGATACGCAGTATTTT. Translation: CASSVAGSTDTQYF. The J gene is TRBJ2-3, the V gene TRBV4-1; D remains unclear. Germline V gives CDR1 MGHRA, CDR2 YSYEKL. There are 14 residues in the CDR3.